The rows below give T cell receptor beta chains drawn from one sample of a study of blood T cell repertoires in COVID-19. Repertoires were generated with immunoSEQ multiplex PCR, while TCRdb's copy carries only in-frame clones and drops some. The sample records about 260,000 clones, 75% to 90% being singletons. Sequenced sample: peripheral blood. The receptors stem from a man under 40 with active or convalescent COVID-19. Both conserved end residues are part of each CDR3. The D gene is left open where the match is weak. Only part of the rows carry a size: once, few, many, or a class if the clone is expanded.

clone size	V gene	J gene	D gene	CDR3 DNA	CDR3 protein
NA	TRBV19	TRBJ2-7	TRBD2	TGTGCCAGTAGTGGAGCGGGGGGGCCCTACGAGCAGTACTTC	CASSGAGGPYEQYF
NA	TRBV6-5	TRBJ1-2	TRBD1	TGTGCCAGCAGCATGGGACAGGGAAACTATGGCTACACCTTC	CASSMGQGNYGYTF
NA	TRBV7-4	TRBJ1-6	NA	TGTGCCAGCAGCCTCAGGAGGGACCCCGGGAGGAATTCACCCCTCCACTTT	CASSLRRDPGRNSPLHF
few	TRBV27	TRBJ1-5	TRBD1	TGTGCCAGCAGTTTCACAGGGGCAACTCAGCCCCAGCATTTT	CASSFTGATQPQHF
NA	TRBV5-6	TRBJ2-7	NA	TGTGCCAGCAGCCAGGTGAAAACCTACGAGCAGTACTTC	CASSQVKTYEQYF
NA	TRBV6-5	TRBJ2-7	TRBD2	TGTGCCAGCATCGTTGGCGGGGGATCCTACGAGCAGTACTTC	CASIVGGGSYEQYF
NA	TRBV29-1	TRBJ2-3	TRBD1	TGCAGCGTTGAAGATACTGGGGTGGGACAGGTTACAGATACGCAGTATTTT	CSVEDTGVGQVTDTQYF
NA	TRBV7-2	TRBJ2-7	TRBD2	TGTGCCAGCAGCACTACTCCGGGACTAGCACTTGTCGAGCAGTACTTC	CASSTTPGLALVEQYF
few	TRBV19	TRBJ2-3	TRBD2	TGTGCCAGTAGGGGCGCGGGCGGGGGGACAGATACGCAGTATTTT	CASRGAGGGTDTQYF
NA	TRBV6-5	TRBJ1-6	TRBD1	TGTGCCAGCAGCCGCGACAGGGGGTCTTCACCCCTCCACTTT	CASSRDRGSSPLHF
once	TRBV6-5	TRBJ1-4	TRBD1	TGTGCCAGCAGTACCTTACAGGGGGCCGATGAAAAACTGTTTTTT	CASSTLQGADEKLFF